Following are 32 T cell receptor beta chains from one sample sequenced in a study of T-cell memory formation after mild COVID-19. TCRdb ran MiXCR on the 5' RACE reads and lists one entry per CDR3 protein. This sample has 92,000 or so distinct CDR3 sequences, with about 14% found just once. The sample consisted of PBMCs or a T cell subset sorted from them (not recorded which). The origin of the receptors is a man in his late teens or twenties who had mild COVID-19 (a few samples of this study predate the infection). Cell type and time point are not known.

Ten or more counts support this clonotype. The CDR3 reads CSVEGQGYEQYF. CDR3 DNA sequence: TGCAGCGTTGAAGGACAGGGATACGAGCAGTACTTC. The rearrangement joins TRBV29-1 to TRBJ2-7; the match to TRBD1 covers 7 bases. The CDR3 totals 12 residues. CDR1 and CDR2 from the germline V gene are SQVTM and ANQGSEA. Germline trimming cut 1 base from V and 4 bases from J; bases unmatched to any gene: 1.

This chain joins TRBV15 and TRBJ2-2; 8 positions match TRBD1. The V and J ends lost 5 bases and 5 bases, in that order; junction bases with no gene match: 19. This CDR3 has 19 residues. Germline CDR1 LNHNV, CDR2 YYDKDF (reference sequence). The chain's CDR3 is CATSGVPRDRQERTGELFF. The CDR3, as DNA: TGTGCCACCAGCGGCGTCCCCCGGGACAGGCAAGAAAGGACCGGGGAGCTGTTTTTT.

V is TRBV5-1 and J is TRBJ1-4, with D unclear. Looked up from germline, CDR1 is SGHRS and CDR2 is YFSETQ. CDR3 size: 16 residues. Trimming took 4 bases from V and 0 from J, leaving 13 bases between them. The CDR3 protein is CASSIGIDATNEKLFF. The CDR3 nucleotides read TGCGCCAGCAGCATAGGAATTGATGCAACTAATGAAAAACTGTTTTTT.

The sample holds a few counts of this clonotype. The chain joins TRBV20-1 to TRBJ2-1, with D hard to call. There are 12 residues in the CDR3. V lost 0 bases, J lost 8 bases, and 8 bases lay in between. The germline CDR1 and CDR2 sequences are DFQATT and SNEGSKA (reference sequence). CDR3: CSARDRKDEQFF. DNA for the CDR3: TGCAGTGCTAGAGATCGGAAAGATGAGCAGTTCTTC.

The V gene is TRBV18, the J gene TRBJ2-1; TRBD2 aligns across 12 bases. Germline assignment: CDR1 KGHSH and CDR2 LQKENI. CDR3 length equals 17 residues. V trimming: 6 bases; J trimming: 7 bases; junction bases outside the gene matches: 13. The DNA for the CDR3 is TGTGCCAGCTCGCCGACTAGCGGGGGTCTCCGGACGAATGAGCAGTTCTTC. It encodes CASSPTSGGLRTNEQFF.

The chain combines TRBV20-1 with TRBJ1-1; a weak D match, TRBD1 (5 bases). CDR1 and CDR2 (germline): DFQATT, SNEGSKA (reference sequence). The CDR3 runs 14 residues. The V gene lost 0 bases and the J gene lost 7 bases, with 15 bases spanning the gap. This chain's CDR3 is CSARDPGSGIEAFF. In DNA form, the CDR3 reads TGCAGTGCTAGAGACCCCGGGTCAGGGATTGAAGCTTTCTTT.

This clonotype occurred a few times. The chain uses TRBV7-9 and TRBJ2-5; D could derive from TRBD1 or TRBD2 (5 bases each). The CDR3 extends over 15 amino acids. V was cut by 2 bases and J by 5 bases, with 15 bases left in between. The germline V gene encodes CDR1 SEHNR and CDR2 FQNEAQ (reference sequence). The CDR3 DNA sequence: TGTGCCAGCAGCTTAAGGGACCCGTTCGGGGAGACCCAGTACTTC. It codes for CASSLRDPFGETQYF.

This clonotype has just a few counts. This chain joins TRBV7-6 and TRBJ2-1; a weak D match, TRBD1 (6 bases). Trimming cost V 5 bases and J 3 bases, with 11 bases left between them. CDR1 is SGHVS and CDR2 is FNYEAQ in the germline V gene. CDR3 length equals 14 residues. DNA for the CDR3: TGTGCCAGCAGCCAAACACAGGGCTACAATGAGCAGTTCTTC. This gives the protein CASSQTQGYNEQFF.

This clonotype was detected only a few times. The V call is TRBV7-3, the J call TRBJ2-1; D perhaps matches TRBD2 (6 bases). V was clipped by 5 bases and J by 7 bases, with 15 bases between them. In germline, CDR1 is SGHTA, CDR2 FQGTGA. The CDR3 has 14 residues. CDR3 residues: CASSDRDAGNEQFF. In DNA form, the CDR3 reads TGTGCCAGCAGCGATAGGGACGCGGGGAATGAGCAGTTCTTC.

There are a few counts of this clonotype. CDR3 sequence reads: CASSQGERPYNSPLHF. The CDR3, as DNA: TGTGCCAGCAGCCAAGGGGAGCGCCCCTATAATTCACCCCTCCACTTT. The chain uses TRBV3-1 and TRBJ1-6; the D is unclear. Between the trimmed V and J ends, which lost 1 base and 2 bases, there was a span of 9 bases. CDR3 length: 16 residues. Germline CDR1 and CDR2: LGHDT and YNNKEL (reference sequence).

This clonotype was seen only a few times. The genes are TRBV7-2 and TRBJ2-5, with 7 bases identical to TRBD2. Germline V gives CDR1 SGHTA, CDR2 FQGNSA. J lost 5 bases, V lost 2 bases, and 2 bases had no gene match. This CDR3 is 13 amino acids long. This CDR3 reads CASSLNSGETQYF. As DNA, the CDR3 is TGTGCCAGCAGCTTAAATAGCGGGGAGACCCAGTACTTC. The full variable domain, rest sourced from reference TRBV7-2 and TRBJ2-5, is GAGVSQSPSNKVTEKGKDVELRCDPISGHTALYWYRQSLGQGLEFLIYFQGNSAPDKSGLPSDRFSAERTGGSVSTLTIQRTQQEDSAVYLCASSLNSGETQYFGPGTRLLVL.

There are many counts of this clonotype. The chain recombines TRBV7-8 with TRBJ1-5; 10 bases are a match to TRBD1. Germline-derived CDR1 and CDR2 are SGHVS and FQNEAQ. The CDR3 sequence is 15 residues long. V lost 5 bases to trimming and J lost 3 bases; unmatched junction nucleotides: 4. CDR3 bases: TGTGCCAGCAGCCCAGGGACAGGGGCCAATCAGCCCCAGCATTTT. This encodes CASSPGTGANQPQHF. The full variable domain, rest sourced from reference TRBV7-8 and TRBJ1-5, is GAGVSQSPRYKVAKRGQDVALRCDPISGHVSLFWYQQALGQGPEFLTYFQNEAQLDKSGLPSDRFFAERPEGSVSTLKIQRTQQEDSAVYLCASSPGTGANQPQHFGDGTRLSIL.

This clonotype was seen ten or more times. V gene TRBV20-1 combines with J gene TRBJ2-7, with D possibly TRBD1 on 6 matching bases. Between the trimmed V and J ends, which lost 6 bases and 0 bases, there was a span of 15 bases. The CDR3 is 14 amino acids. Germline CDR1 reads DFQATT; CDR2 reads SNEGSKA (reference sequence). As DNA, the CDR3 is TGCAGTGCCTATCTCCAGGGGAGCTCCTACGAGCAGTACTTC. Amino acids: CSAYLQGSSYEQYF.

The chain joins TRBV5-1 to TRBJ1-2; D unresolved. Germline values: CDR1 SGHRS, CDR2 YFSETQ. The CDR3 has 15 residues. The V gene lost 3 bases and the J gene lost 0 bases, with 12 bases spanning the gap. The CDR3 bases are TGCGCCAGCAGCTACATTTACCCAGCTAACTATGGCTACACCTTC. It is translated as CASSYIYPANYGYTF.

This clonotype was detected a few times. This chain uses TRBV7-9 with TRBJ1-6, with D hard to call. Trimming removed 5 bases at V and 10 bases at J, with 12 bases between. CDR1 and CDR2 from the germline V gene are SEHNR and FQNEAQ (reference sequence). The CDR3 contains 13 residues. For the CDR3, the DNA is TGTGCCAGCAGCGCTGACGGCATGTCACCCCTCCACTTT. This translates into CASSADGMSPLHF.

The DNA for the CDR3 is TGCGCCAGCAGCCAAATCGGCGTCACCTCCCAGTACTTC. Protein: CASSQIGVTSQYF. This sequence joins TRBV4-1 and TRBJ2-5, with D hard to call. The V and J ends lost 2 bases and 9 bases respectively, with 13 bases between them. Germline V gene data show CDR1 as MGHRA and CDR2 as YSYEKL. The CDR3 sequence is 13 residues long.

This clonotype has just a few counts. The chain uses TRBV10-3 and TRBJ2-7; no clear D. The V and J ends lost 4 bases and 6 bases respectively, with 13 bases between them. The CDR3 contains 13 residues. Germline CDR1 and CDR2: ENHRY and SYGVKD. CDR3 sequence reads: CAISAPPRPEQYV. For the CDR3, the DNA is TGTGCCATCAGTGCACCCCCCAGGCCCGAGCAGTACGTC.

V is TRBV20-1 and J is TRBJ2-3; 10 bases are a match to TRBD2. Germline assignment: CDR1 DFQATT and CDR2 SNEGSKA (reference sequence). The CDR3 consists of 15 residues. J gave up 5 bases and V 5 bases, and 10 bases lay outside the gene matches. The DNA for the CDR3 is TGCAGTGCTGCCTCAGCGGGGGGGCCCGTAGATACGCAGTATTTT. Translated: CSAASAGGPVDTQYF.

The CDR3 DNA reads TGCAGCGGAAGGTTGCATACATACAATGAGCAGTTCTTC. Translating it yields CSGRLHTYNEQFF. The rearrangement joins TRBV20-1 to TRBJ2-1; D remains unclear. Germline V gene data show CDR1 as DFQATT and CDR2 as SNEGSKA (reference sequence). The CDR3 contains 13 residues.

The chain is built from TRBV27 and TRBJ2-7; D not certain. Germline CDR1 and CDR2: MNHEY and SMNVEV (reference sequence). Trimming stripped 2 bases from V and 4 bases from J, with 12 bases between. This CDR3 comprises 14 residues. The CDR3 DNA sequence: TGTGCCAGCAGTTTACGTCATAGCCTGTACGAGCAGTACTTC. Amino acids: CASSLRHSLYEQYF.

This clonotype was seen repeatedly, ten times or more. The V call is TRBV7-9, the J call TRBJ1-6; TRBD1 aligns across 9 bases. CDR1 is SEHNR and CDR2 is FQNEAQ in the germline V gene (reference sequence). Trimming took 5 bases from V and 6 from J; bases not matched to a gene: 5. There are 15 residues in the CDR3. CDR3 region: CASSLRDRANSPLHF. CDR3 coding DNA: TGTGCCAGCAGCCTCCGGGACAGGGCTAATTCACCCCTCCACTTT.

The chain recombines TRBV5-4 with TRBJ2-1; maybe TRBD1 (5 bases). Germline CDR1 reads SGHNT; CDR2 reads YYREEE (reference sequence). V dropped 2 bases and J dropped 10 bases, with 13 bases sitting between them. The length of the CDR3 is 13 residues. CDR3 DNA: TGTGCCAGCAGCTTCCAGGGTTCCGGGGAGCAGTTCTTC. This translates into CASSFQGSGEQFF.

This chain joins TRBV28 and TRBJ2-3, with no clear D. Germline V gene sequence: CDR1 MDHEN, CDR2 SYDVKM. This CDR3 has 13 residues. Trimming shortened V by 3 bases and J by 2 bases, and 6 bases separated the two germline ends. As DNA, the CDR3 is TGTGCCAGCAGTTTCGAGAACACAGATACGCAGTATTTT. Translated: CASSFENTDTQYF. Variable domain in full (rest from reference TRBV28 and TRBJ2-3): DVKVTQSSRYLVKRTGEKVFLECVQDMDHENMFWYRQDPGLGLRLIYFSYDVKMKEKGDIPEGYSVSREKKERFSLILESASTNQTSMYLCASSFENTDTQYFGPGTRLTVL.

This clonotype was detected a few times. The chain has TRBV5-6 and TRBJ2-7; D call uncertain. This CDR3 region has 14 residues. The V and J ends lost 0 bases and 2 bases respectively, with 9 bases between them. Germline lookup yields CDR1 SGHDT and CDR2 YYEEEE. The chain's CDR3 is CASSLGAGPYEQYF. CDR3 sequence (DNA): TGTGCCAGCAGCTTGGGGGCAGGCCCCTACGAGCAGTACTTC. The complete variable domain, with remaining parts taken from reference TRBV5-6 and TRBJ2-7, reads DAGVTQSPTHLIKTRGQQVTLRCSPKSGHDTVSWYQQALGQGPQFIFQYYEEEERQRGNFPDRFSGHQFPNYSSELNVNALLLGDSALYLCASSLGAGPYEQYFGPGTRLTVT.

The chain is built from TRBV7-2 and TRBJ1-2; D is perhaps TRBD1 (6 bases). V lost 5 bases and J lost 8, with 24 bases in between. Germline V lookup: CDR1 SGHTA, CDR2 FQGNSA. This CDR3 spans 16 amino acids. CDR3 sequence: CASSVQGWVGGQGYTF. The CDR3, as DNA: TGTGCCAGCAGCGTGCAGGGATGGGTCGGGGGGCAGGGCTACACCTTC.

Only a few counts were recorded for this clonotype. V usage is TRBV4-3 and J usage is TRBJ2-1; D is possibly TRBD1 (5 bases). V was pared by 4 bases and J by 8 bases, with 18 bases between. The germline V gene encodes CDR1 LGHNA and CDR2 YSLEER. This CDR3 is 15 amino acids long. The CDR3 bases are TGCGCCAGCAGCCCCGTCCCGGGTGGGGCGGATGAGCAGTTCTTC. It codes for CASSPVPGGADEQFF.

The chain employs TRBV7-9 and TRBJ1-1; 9 nucleotides agree with TRBD1. The CDR3 extends over 14 amino acids. The V gene end was trimmed by 5 bases and the J gene end by 3 bases; junction bases not matched to a gene: 4. The germline CDR1 and CDR2 sequences are SEHNR and FQNEAQ (reference sequence). The CDR3 region has the DNA TGTGCCAGCAGCCTGACAGGGGGGGACACTGAAGCTTTCTTT. It specifies CASSLTGGDTEAFF. Full variable domain (rest looked up from reference TRBV7-9 and TRBJ1-1): DTGVSQNPRHKITKRGQNVTFRCDPISEHNRLYWYRQTLGQGPEFLTYFQNEAQLEKSRLLSDRFSAERPKGSFSTLEIQRTEQGDSAMYLCASSLTGGDTEAFFGQGTRLTVV.

Only a few counts were recorded for this clonotype. The chain is built from TRBV4-2 and TRBJ1-4; D is unresolved. V was trimmed by 1 base and J by 6 bases, leaving 12 bases between them. The CDR3 totals 15 residues. Germline V gene lookup returns CDR1 LGHNA and CDR2 YNFKEQ. The CDR3 DNA sequence: TGTGCCAGCAGCCAAGTCTACGTGGACCATGAAAAACTGTTTTTT. It encodes CASSQVYVDHEKLFF.

This clonotype was observed a single time. The J gene is TRBJ1-5, the V gene TRBV27, with D unresolved. Trimming took off 2 bases at V and 3 bases at J, with 8 bases between the two ends. The CDR3 sequence is 14 residues long. CDR1 and CDR2 from the germline V gene are MNHEY and SMNVEV (reference sequence). The CDR3 spells CASSLEQFNQPQHF. DNA for the CDR3: TGTGCCAGCAGTTTAGAGCAGTTCAATCAGCCCCAGCATTTT.

This clonotype was seen only a few times. DNA of the CDR3: TGTGCCAGCAGCTTCTATATACTGGGCGGGGACCCCCATCAGCCCCAGCATTTT. Its translation is CASSFYILGGDPHQPQHF. V is TRBV7-9 and J is TRBJ1-5; tentative D call: TRBD1 (5 bases). Trimming removed 3 bases at V and 5 bases at J, with 23 bases between. The CDR3 length is 18 residues. Per the germline V gene, CDR1 is SEHNR and CDR2 is FQNEAQ (reference sequence). Full variable domain (missing parts from reference TRBV7-9 and TRBJ1-5): DTGVSQNPRHKITKRGQNVTFRCDPISEHNRLYWYRQTLGQGPEFLTYFQNEAQLEKSRLLSDRFSAERPKGSFSTLEIQRTEQGDSAMYLCASSFYILGGDPHQPQHFGDGTRLSIL.

This clonotype was observed a handful of times. The V gene is TRBV27, the J gene TRBJ2-6; TRBD1 matches at 9 bases. Germline-derived CDR1 and CDR2 are MNHEY and SMNVEV (reference sequence). V lost 5 bases and J lost 1; bases outside the gene matches: 12. This CDR3 spans 19 amino acids. CDR3 in amino acids: CASSKSGTGFYSGANVLTF. The DNA of the CDR3 is TGTGCCAGCAGTAAAAGTGGGACAGGGTTTTATTCTGGGGCCAACGTCCTGACTTTC.

The rearrangement links TRBV7-2 to TRBJ1-5; maybe TRBD1 (6 bases). Trimming took off 3 bases at V and 7 bases at J, with 13 bases between the two ends. This CDR3 has 14 amino acids. CDR1 and CDR2 from the germline V gene are SGHTA and FQGNSA. Here the CDR3 reads CASSLRQVRQPQHF. CDR3 DNA: TGTGCCAGCAGCTTGAGACAGGTCAGGCAGCCCCAGCATTTT.